Only one count was recorded for the clone carrying this T cell receptor beta chain. No antigen is known for it. The PCR contained 60 Vbeta and 13 Jbeta primers. Clones were read by immunoSEQ multiplex PCR, and TCRdb kept only the in-frame ones, dropping some. The sample has 95,000 to 150,000 clones, around 86% seen once. This record belongs to a study of cytomegalovirus exposure and HLA in healthy donors. Study-wide results and caveats: Further analysis, carried out later, found HLA-associated TCR beta chains more clonally expanded than equally common other chains.

The sequenced sample was PBMCs. This sequence originates from a man aged 25-40 years in good health and CMV-seronegative.

In DNA form, the CDR3 reads TGTGCCAGCAGCTCTGAGACAGGGGGTGGCTACACCTTC. This sequence encodes CASSSETGGGYTF. V usage is TRBV13 and J usage is TRBJ1-2; 9 nucleotides agree with TRBD1. Germline V gene lookup returns CDR1 PRHDT and CDR2 FYEKMQ (reference sequence). J gave up 7 bases and V 4 bases, and 4 bases lay outside the gene matches. This CDR3 comprises 13 residues.